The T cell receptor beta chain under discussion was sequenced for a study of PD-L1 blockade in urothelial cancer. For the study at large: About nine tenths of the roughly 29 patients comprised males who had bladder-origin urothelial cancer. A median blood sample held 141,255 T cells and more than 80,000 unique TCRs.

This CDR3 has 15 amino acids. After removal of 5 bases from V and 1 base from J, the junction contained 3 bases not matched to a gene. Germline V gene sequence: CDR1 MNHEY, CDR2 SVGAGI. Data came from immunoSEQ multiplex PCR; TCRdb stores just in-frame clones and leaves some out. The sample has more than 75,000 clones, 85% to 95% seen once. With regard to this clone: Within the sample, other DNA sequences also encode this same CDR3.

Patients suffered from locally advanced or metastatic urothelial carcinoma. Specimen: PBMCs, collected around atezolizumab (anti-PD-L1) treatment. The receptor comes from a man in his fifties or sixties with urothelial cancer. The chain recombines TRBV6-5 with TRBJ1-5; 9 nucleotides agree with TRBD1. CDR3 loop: CASSPTGGSNQPQHF. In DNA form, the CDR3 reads TGTGCCAGCAGTCCGACAGGGGGGAGCAATCAGCCCCAGCATTTT.